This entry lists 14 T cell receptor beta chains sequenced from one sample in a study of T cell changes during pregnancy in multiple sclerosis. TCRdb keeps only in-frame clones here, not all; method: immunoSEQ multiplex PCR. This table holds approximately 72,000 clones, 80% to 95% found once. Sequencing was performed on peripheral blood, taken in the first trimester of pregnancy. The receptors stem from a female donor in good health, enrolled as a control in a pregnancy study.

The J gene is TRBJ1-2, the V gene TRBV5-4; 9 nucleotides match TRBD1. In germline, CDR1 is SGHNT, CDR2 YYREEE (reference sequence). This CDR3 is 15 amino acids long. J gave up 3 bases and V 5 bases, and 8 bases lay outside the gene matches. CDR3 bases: TGTGCCAGCAGTCAGCCGGGACAGGGACACTATGGCTACACCTTC. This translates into CASSQPGQGHYGYTF. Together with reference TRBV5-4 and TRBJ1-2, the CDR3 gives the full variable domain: ETGVTQSPTHLIKTRGQQVTLRCSSQSGHNTVSWYQQALGQGPQFIFQYYREEENGRGNFPPRFSGLQFPNYSSELNVNALELDDSALYLCASSQPGQGHYGYTFGSGTRLTVV.

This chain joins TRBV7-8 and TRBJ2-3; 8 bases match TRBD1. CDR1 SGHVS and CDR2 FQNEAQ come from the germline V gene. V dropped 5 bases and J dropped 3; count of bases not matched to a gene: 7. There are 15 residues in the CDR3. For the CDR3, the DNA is TGTGCCAGCAGCCCCCCAGGGGGCCTGACAGATACGCAGTATTTT. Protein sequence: CASSPPGGLTDTQYF.

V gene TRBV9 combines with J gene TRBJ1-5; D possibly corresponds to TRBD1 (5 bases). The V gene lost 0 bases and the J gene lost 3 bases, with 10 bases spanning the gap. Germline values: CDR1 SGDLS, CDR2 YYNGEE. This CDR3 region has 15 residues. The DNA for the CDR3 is TGTGCCAGCAGCGTAGGGGGGGGGTTCAATCAGCCCCAGCATTTT. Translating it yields CASSVGGGFNQPQHF.

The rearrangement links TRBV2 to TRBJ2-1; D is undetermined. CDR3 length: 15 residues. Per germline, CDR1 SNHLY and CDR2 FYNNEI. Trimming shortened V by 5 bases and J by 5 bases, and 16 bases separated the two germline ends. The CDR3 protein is CASSSFLVVNNEQFF. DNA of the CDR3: TGTGCCAGCAGTAGCTTTTTGGTCGTGAACAATGAGCAGTTCTTC.

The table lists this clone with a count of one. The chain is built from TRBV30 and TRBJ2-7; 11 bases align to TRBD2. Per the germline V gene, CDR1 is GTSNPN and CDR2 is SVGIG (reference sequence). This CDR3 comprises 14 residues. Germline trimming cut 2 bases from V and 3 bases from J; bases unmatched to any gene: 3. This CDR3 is CAWSHLAGGYEQYF. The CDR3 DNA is TGTGCCTGGAGTCACCTAGCGGGAGGCTACGAGCAGTACTTC.

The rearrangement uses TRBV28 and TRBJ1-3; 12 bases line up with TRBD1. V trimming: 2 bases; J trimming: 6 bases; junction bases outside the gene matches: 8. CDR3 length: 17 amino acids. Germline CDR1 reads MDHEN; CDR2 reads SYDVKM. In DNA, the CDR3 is TGTGCCAGCAGTTTAGGGGACAGGGGGCGAAGTGAAAACACCATATATTTT. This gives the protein CASSLGDRGRSENTIYF.

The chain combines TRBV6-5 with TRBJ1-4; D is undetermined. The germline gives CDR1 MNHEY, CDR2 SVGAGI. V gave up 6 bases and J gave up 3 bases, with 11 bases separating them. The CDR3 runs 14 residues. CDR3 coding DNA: TGTGCCAGCAGCAGGTTTTCGGCTAATGAAAAACTGTTTTTT. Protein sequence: CASSRFSANEKLFF.

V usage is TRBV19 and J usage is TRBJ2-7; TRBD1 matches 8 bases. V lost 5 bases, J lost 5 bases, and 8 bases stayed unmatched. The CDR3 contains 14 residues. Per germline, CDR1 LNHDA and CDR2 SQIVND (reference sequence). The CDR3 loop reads CASSPTGVSHEQYF. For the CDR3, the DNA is TGTGCCAGTAGTCCGACAGGGGTTAGCCACGAGCAGTACTTC.

CDR3 DNA sequence: TGTGCCAGCAGCTTACGGGACAGAATTTACGAGCAGTACTTC. This encodes CASSLRDRIYEQYF. The V and J genes are TRBV7-2 and TRBJ2-7; 7 nucleotides match TRBD1. This CDR3 has 14 residues. Germline loops: CDR1 SGHTA, CDR2 FQGNSA. V gave up 2 bases and J gave up 4 bases; unmatched junction bases: 5.

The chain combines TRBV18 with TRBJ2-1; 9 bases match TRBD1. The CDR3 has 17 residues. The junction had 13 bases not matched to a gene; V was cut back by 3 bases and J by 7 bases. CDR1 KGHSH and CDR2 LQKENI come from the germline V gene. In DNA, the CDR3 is TGTGCCAGCTCACCGAACCTACAGGGGGCGGTTCGGAATGAGCAGTTCTTC. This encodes CASSPNLQGAVRNEQFF.

The CDR3 DNA reads TGTGCCTGGAGTATAGGGGGCAATCAGCCCCAGCATTTT. As protein: CAWSIGGNQPQHF. This chain links TRBV30 with TRBJ1-5; D may be TRBD1 (5 bases). The V end was cut by 2 bases, the J end by 2 bases, with 7 bases between. CDR1 and CDR2 from the germline V gene are GTSNPN and SVGIG (reference sequence). This CDR3 has 13 residues.

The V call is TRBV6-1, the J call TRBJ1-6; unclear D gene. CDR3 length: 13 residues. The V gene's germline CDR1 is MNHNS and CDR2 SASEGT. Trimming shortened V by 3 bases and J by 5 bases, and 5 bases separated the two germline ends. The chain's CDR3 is CASSEAHNSPLHF. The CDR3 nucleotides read TGTGCCAGCAGTGAGGCCCATAATTCACCCCTCCACTTT.

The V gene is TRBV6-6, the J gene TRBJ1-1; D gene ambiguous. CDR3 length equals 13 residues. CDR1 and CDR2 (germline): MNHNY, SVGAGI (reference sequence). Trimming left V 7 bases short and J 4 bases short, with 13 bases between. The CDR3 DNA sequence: TGTGCCAGCACAACCGCGGTACGCACTGAAGCTTTCTTT. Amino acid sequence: CASTTAVRTEAFF.

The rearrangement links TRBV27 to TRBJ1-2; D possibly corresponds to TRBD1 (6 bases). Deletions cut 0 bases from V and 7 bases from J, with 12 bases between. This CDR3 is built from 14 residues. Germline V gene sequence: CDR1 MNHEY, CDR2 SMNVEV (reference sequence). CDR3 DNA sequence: TGTGCCAGCAGTTTATCGGGGGGGCTCGGTGGCTACACCTTC. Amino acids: CASSLSGGLGGYTF.